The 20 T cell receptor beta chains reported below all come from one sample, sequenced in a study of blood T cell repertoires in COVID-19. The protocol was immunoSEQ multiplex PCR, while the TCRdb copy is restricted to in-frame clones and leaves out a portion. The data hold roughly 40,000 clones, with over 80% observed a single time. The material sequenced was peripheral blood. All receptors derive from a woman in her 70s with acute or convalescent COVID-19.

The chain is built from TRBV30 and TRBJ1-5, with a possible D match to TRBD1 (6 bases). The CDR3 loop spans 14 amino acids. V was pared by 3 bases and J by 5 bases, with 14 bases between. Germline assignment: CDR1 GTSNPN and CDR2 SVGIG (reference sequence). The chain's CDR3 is CAWSADRIHQPQHF. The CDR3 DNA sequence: TGTGCCTGGAGCGCAGACAGGATACATCAGCCCCAGCATTTT.

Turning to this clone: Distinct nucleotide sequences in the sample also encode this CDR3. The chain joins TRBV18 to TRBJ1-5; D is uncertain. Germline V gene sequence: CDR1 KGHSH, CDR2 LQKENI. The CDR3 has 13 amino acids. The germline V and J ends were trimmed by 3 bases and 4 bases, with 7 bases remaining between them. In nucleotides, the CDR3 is TGTGCCAGCTCACCGGGCAGAAATCAGCCCCAGCATTTT. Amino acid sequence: CASSPGRNQPQHF. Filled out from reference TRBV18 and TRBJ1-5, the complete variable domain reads NAGVMQNPRHLVRRRGQEARLRCSPMKGHSHVYWYRQLPEEGLKFMVYLQKENIIDESGMPKERFSAEFPKEGPSILRIQQVVRGDSAAYFCASSPGRNQPQHFGDGTRLSIL.

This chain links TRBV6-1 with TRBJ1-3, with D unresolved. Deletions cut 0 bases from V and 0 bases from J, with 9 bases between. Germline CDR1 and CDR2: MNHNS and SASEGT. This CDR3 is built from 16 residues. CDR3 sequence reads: CASSEARQNSGNTIYF. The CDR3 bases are TGTGCCAGCAGTGAAGCGCGGCAGAACTCTGGAAACACCATATATTTT.

CDR3 region: CASSLVVSKETQYF. DNA for the CDR3: TGTGCCAGCAGCTTAGTAGTTTCCAAAGAGACCCAGTACTTC. V is TRBV7-2 and J is TRBJ2-5; D is uncertain. The CDR3 loop spans 14 amino acids. V was pared by 1 base and J by 3 bases, with 9 bases between. Germline CDR1 and CDR2: SGHTA and FQGNSA.

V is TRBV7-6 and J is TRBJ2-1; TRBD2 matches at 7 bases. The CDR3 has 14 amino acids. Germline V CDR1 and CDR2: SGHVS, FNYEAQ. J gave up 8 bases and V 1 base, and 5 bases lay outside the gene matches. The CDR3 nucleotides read TGTGCCAGCAGCTTAGGAGGGAGGGGTGATGAGCAGTTCTTC. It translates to CASSLGGRGDEQFF.

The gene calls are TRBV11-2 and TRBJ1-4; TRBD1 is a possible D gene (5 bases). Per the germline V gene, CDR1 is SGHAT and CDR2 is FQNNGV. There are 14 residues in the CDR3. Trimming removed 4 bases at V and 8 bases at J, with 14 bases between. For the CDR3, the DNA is TGTGCCAGCAGCTCATGGGGCGTAGAAGAAAAACTGTTTTTT. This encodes CASSSWGVEEKLFF.

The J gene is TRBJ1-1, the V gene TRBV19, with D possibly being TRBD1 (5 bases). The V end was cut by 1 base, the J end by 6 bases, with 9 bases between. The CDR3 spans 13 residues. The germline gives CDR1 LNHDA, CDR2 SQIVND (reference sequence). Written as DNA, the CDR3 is TGTGCCAGTAGTATAGGTGGGGGGGCTGAAGCTTTCTTT. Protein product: CASSIGGGAEAFF.

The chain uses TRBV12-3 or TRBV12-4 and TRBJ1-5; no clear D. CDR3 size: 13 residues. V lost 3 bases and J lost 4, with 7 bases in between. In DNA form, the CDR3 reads TGTGCCAGCAGTTTGGGCAGAAATCAGCCCCAGCATTTT. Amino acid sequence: CASSLGRNQPQHF.

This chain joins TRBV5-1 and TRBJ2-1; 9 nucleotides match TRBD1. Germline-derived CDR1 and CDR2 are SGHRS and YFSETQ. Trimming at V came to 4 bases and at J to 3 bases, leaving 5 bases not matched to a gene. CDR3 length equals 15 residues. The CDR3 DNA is TGCGCCAGCAGCCGGACAGGGGCCCTCTACAATGAGCAGTTCTTC. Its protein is CASSRTGALYNEQFF.

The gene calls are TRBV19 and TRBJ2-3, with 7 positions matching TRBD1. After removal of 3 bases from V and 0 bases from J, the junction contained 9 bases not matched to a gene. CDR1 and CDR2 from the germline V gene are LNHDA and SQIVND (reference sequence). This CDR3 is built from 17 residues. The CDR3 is CASSMFSSGGSTDTQYF. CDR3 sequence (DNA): TGTGCCAGTAGTATGTTCTCATCAGGGGGTAGCACAGATACGCAGTATTTT.

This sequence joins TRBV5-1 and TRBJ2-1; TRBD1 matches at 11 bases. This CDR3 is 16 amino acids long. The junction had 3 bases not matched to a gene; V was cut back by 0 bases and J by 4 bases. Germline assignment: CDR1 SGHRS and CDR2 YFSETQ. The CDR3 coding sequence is TGCGCCAGCAGCTTGGGCGGGACAGGGGGGTACAATGAGCAGTTCTTC. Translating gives CASSLGGTGGYNEQFF.

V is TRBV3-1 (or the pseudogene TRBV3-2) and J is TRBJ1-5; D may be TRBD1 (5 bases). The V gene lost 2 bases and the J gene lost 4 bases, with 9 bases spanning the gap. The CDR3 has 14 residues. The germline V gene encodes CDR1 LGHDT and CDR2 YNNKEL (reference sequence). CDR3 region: CASSQQGWNQPQHF. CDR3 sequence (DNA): TGTGCCAGCAGCCAACAGGGATGGAATCAGCCCCAGCATTTT.

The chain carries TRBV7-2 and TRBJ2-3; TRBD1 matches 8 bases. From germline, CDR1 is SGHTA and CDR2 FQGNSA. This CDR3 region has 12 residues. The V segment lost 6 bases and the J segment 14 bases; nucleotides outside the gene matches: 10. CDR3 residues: CASRQTGVRPYF. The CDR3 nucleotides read TGTGCCAGCAGGCAGACAGGGGTGAGGCCGTATTTT.

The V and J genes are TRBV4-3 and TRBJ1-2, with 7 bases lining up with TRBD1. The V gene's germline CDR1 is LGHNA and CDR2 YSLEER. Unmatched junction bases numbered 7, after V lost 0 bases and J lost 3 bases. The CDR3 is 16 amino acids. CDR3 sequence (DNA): TGCGCCAGCAGCCAAGATGGAGGGGGCTTGGACTATGGCTACACCTTC. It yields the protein CASSQDGGGLDYGYTF.

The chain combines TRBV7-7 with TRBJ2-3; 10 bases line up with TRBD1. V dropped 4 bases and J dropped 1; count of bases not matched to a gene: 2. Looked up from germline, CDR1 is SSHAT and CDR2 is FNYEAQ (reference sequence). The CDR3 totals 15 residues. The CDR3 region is CASSSTGGGTDTQYF. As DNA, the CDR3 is TGTGCCAGCAGCTCGACAGGGGGCGGCACAGATACGCAGTATTTT. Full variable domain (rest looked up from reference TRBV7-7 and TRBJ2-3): GAGVSQSPRYKVTKRGQDVTLRCDPISSHATLYWYQQALGQGPEFLTYFNYEAQPDKSGLPSDRFSAERPEGSISTLTIQRTEQRDSAMYRCASSSTGGGTDTQYFGPGTRLTVL.

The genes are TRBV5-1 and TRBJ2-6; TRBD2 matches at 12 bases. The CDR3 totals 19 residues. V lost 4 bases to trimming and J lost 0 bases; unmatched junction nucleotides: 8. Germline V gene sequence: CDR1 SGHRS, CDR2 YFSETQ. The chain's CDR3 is CASSPLGLAGDSGANVLTF. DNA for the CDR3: TGCGCCAGCAGCCCACTGGGACTAGCGGGCGACTCTGGGGCCAACGTCCTGACTTTC.

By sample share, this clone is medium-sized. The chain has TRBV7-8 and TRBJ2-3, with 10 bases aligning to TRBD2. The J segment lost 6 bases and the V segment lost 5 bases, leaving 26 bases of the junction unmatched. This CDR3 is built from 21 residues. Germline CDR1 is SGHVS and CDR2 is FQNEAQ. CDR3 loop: CASSRVWLAGDPRDIWDTQYF. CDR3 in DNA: TGTGCCAGCAGCCGCGTTTGGCTAGCGGGGGACCCTAGGGATATTTGGGATACGCAGTATTTT.

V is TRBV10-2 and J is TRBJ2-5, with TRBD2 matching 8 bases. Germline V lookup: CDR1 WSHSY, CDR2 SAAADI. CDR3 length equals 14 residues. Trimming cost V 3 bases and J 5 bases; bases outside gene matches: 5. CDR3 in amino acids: CASSEREGWETQYF. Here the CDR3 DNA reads TGCGCCAGCAGTGAACGGGAGGGGTGGGAGACCCAGTACTTC.

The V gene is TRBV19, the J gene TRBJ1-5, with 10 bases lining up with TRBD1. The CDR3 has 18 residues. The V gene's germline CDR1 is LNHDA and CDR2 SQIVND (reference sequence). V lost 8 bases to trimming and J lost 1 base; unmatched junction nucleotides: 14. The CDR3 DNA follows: TGTGCCAGTGCGGGGACAGGGGCCTCTGATTTGAGCAATCAGCCCCAGCATTTT. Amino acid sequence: CASAGTGASDLSNQPQHF.

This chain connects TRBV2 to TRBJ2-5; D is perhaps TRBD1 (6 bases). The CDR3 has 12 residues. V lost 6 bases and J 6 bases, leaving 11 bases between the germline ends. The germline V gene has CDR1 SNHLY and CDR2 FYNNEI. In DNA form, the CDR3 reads TGTGCCAGCAGGGGGGCAGGAAAGACCCAGTACTTC. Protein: CASRGAGKTQYF.